These T cell receptor beta chains were read from a single sample in a study of blood T cell repertoires in COVID-19. The assay was immunoSEQ multiplex PCR, and TCRdb's table has in-frame clones only and misses some. The data contain some 160,000 clones, roughly nine tenths of them singletons. Specimen: peripheral blood. The source of these receptors is a man aged 60 to 69 with acute or convalescent COVID-19. Both conserved end residues are part of each CDR3.

V gene	CDR3 protein
TRBV6-6	CASKTGWEEKLFF
TRBV7-2	CASSSARLAGGGTGELFF
TRBV6-6	CASSPSGTGVSVWHSPLHF
TRBV11-2	CASSLVPGGATDTQYF
TRBV2	CASSWTENTGELFF
TRBV18	CASSPPSGAGYTF
TRBV12-3/TRBV12-4	CASSVQEYNEQFF
TRBV6-5	CASRCGQRTYNEQFF
TRBV9	CASIRRSPICYGYTF
TRBV7-8	CASSKSSYNEQFF
TRBV11-1	CASSPRDRGNYEQFF
TRBV5-8	CASSFLTFTYEQYF
TRBV3-1/TRBV3-2	CASSRPGLAGAEQYF
TRBV2	CASSWTGSNYGYTF
TRBV19	CASSRPGQANTEAFF
TRBV30	CAWSRPRRQGKGEQYF
TRBV7-9	CASSPLAGHSFF
TRBV27	CASSLQINQPQHF
TRBV19	CASSIGTGTNQPQHF
TRBV7-9	CASSLGTGGLTEAFF
TRBV11-3	CASSSLTGSPTDTQYF
TRBV6-1	CASSEETGPLYEQYF
TRBV6-2/TRBV6-3	CASSYRDRAYPLDGYTF
TRBV6-2/TRBV6-3	CASSSGQGMKSYNSPLHF
TRBV10-3	CAIRETGGGTEAFF
TRBV21-1	CASSKASTQLKNRGCKFCYTF
TRBV28	CASSTQQGIVGYTF
TRBV9	CASTTTRAAQTTQYF
TRBV25-1	CASSDSRTPQWHF
TRBV5-4	CASSLGGASEKLFF
TRBV5-1	CASSGGATNEKLFF
TRBV7-9	CASSARAGGGYTF
TRBV5-1	CASSLAIQSNEKLFF
TRBV5-8	CASSLEWTSGGTYDTGELFF
TRBV20-1	CSASRAGIEAFF
TRBV5-5	CASSSLRQGNSPLHF
TRBV4-2	CASSQDPGRASTDTQYF
TRBV4-1	CASSQWALTDTQYF
TRBV30	CAWSVSLFRRGLQETQYF
TRBV7-3	CASSSRVPSNQPQHF
TRBV9	CASSVGQGSNTGELFF
TRBV5-8	CASSSGQARNTEAFF
TRBV2	CASRIQGNNGELFF
TRBV9	CASSVGGGSGTGELFF
TRBV10-1	CASSPAALAQGVTEAFF
TRBV4-1	CASSQGGLGVQDYGYTF
TRBV11-1	CASSLDGKSYNEQFF
TRBV10-3	CAISVSGPNEQYF
TRBV27	CASSFLRTAEAFF
TRBV6-2/TRBV6-3	CASSYLLWGTENTEAFF
TRBV18	CASSPRQNEEQFF
TRBV3-1/TRBV3-2	CASSLTGYSYEQYF
TRBV4-2	CASSRRIDREGDRGSPLHF
TRBV3-1/TRBV3-2	CASSQGPATEAFF
TRBV20-1	CSAHSSFGQYF
TRBV5-1	CASSLGGYVRQAQTASNQPQHF